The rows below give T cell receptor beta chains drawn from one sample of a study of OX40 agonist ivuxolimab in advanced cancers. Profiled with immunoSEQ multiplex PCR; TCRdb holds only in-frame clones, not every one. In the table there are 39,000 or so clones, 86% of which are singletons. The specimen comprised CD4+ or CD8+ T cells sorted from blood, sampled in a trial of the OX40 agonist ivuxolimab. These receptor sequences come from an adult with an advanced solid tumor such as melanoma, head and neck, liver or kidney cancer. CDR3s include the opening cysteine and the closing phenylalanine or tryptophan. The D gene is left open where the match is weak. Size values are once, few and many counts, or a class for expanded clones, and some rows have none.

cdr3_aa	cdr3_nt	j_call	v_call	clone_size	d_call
CASSQVGQGATDTQYF	TGCGCCAGCAGCCAAGTCGGTCAGGGTGCCACAGATACGCAGTATTTT	TRBJ2-3	TRBV4-1	NA	NA
CASSQVRGTGELFF	TGCGCCAGCAGCCAAGTGCGGGGGACGGGGGAGCTGTTTTTT	TRBJ2-2	TRBV4-3	NA	TRBD2
CASSPSRGFEQFF	TGTGCCAGTAGTCCATCTAGGGGTTTTGAGCAGTTCTTC	TRBJ2-1	TRBV19	once	NA
CASSPRDFPDTQYF	TGTGCCAGCAGCCCCCGGGACTTTCCAGATACGCAGTATTTT	TRBJ2-3	TRBV7-9	NA	NA
CASSLSTNRGYTF	TGTGCCAGCAGTTTATCGACCAACCGGGGCTACACCTTC	TRBJ1-2	TRBV27	NA	NA
CASSQLQTGQTYEQYF	TGCGCCAGCAGCCAACTACAAACGGGACAGACCTACGAGCAGTACTTC	TRBJ2-7	TRBV4-1	many	TRBD1
CASSSKDADTGELFF	TGTGCCAGCAGCTCGAAGGATGCAGACACCGGGGAGCTGTTTTTT	TRBJ2-2	TRBV6-5	NA	NA
CASSPGQGYTEAFF	TGTGCCAGCAGCCCGGGACAGGGTTACACTGAAGCTTTCTTT	TRBJ1-1	TRBV5-6	NA	TRBD1
CAQGQSYEQYF	TGTGCCCAGGGACAGTCCTACGAGCAGTACTTC	TRBJ2-7	TRBV30	NA	TRBD1
CASSDRTSGGSSYNEQFF	TGTGCCAGCAGCGATAGGACTAGCGGGGGGAGCTCCTACAATGAGCAGTTCTTC	TRBJ2-1	TRBV7-9	NA	TRBD2